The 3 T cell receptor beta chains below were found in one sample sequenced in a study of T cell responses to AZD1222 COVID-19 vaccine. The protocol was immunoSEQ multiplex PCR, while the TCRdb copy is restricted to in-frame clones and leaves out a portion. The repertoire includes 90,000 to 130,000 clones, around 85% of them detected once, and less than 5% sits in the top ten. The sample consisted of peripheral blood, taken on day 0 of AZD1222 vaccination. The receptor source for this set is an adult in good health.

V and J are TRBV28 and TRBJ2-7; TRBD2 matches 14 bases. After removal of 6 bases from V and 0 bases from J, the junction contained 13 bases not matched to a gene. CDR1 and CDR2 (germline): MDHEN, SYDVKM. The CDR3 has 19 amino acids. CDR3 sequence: CASRLGTSGSLGSSYEQYF. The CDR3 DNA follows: TGTGCCAGCAGACTCGGGACTAGCGGGAGTTTAGGAAGCTCCTACGAGCAGTACTTC. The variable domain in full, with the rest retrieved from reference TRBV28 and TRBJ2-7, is DVKVTQSSRYLVKRTGEKVFLECVQDMDHENMFWYRQDPGLGLRLIYFSYDVKMKEKGDIPEGYSVSREKKERFSLILESASTNQTSMYLCASRLGTSGSLGSSYEQYFGPGTRLTVT.

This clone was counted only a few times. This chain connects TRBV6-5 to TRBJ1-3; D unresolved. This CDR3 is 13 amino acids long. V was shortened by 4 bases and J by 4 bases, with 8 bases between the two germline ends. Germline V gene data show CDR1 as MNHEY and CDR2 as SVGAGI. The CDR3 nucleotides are TGTGCCAGCAGTTTAGGGCAAGGAAACACCATATATTTT. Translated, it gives CASSLGQGNTIYF.

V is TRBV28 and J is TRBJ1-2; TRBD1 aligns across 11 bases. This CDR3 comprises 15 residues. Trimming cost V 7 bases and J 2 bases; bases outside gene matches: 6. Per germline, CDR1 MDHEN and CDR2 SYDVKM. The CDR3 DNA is TGTGCCAGCACCTTGGGACAGGGGGTGAACTATGGCTACACCTTC. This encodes CASTLGQGVNYGYTF.